This T cell receptor beta chain was recovered during a study of response to subunit inactivated influenza vaccine. Study outcomes and limitations: Authors suggested each seasonal influenza vaccination recruits few new T cells.

TCRdb reanalysed the RT-PCR reads using MiXCR and keeps one entry per CDR3 protein. Of under 800,000 distinct CDR3 sequences in the sample, 11% to 15% are singletons; the top ten hold around 7.3%. CDR1 and CDR2 from the germline V gene are MDHEN and SYDVKM. The CDR3 length is 13 residues. V dropped 7 bases and J dropped 2; count of bases not matched to a gene: 2. This clonotype was observed a few times. Its antigen is undetermined. The specimen comprised PBMCs from blood, sampled less than 15 days before vaccination. The clonotype originates from a man aged 50-60 years who received an inactivated influenza vaccine. The rearrangement uses TRBV28 and TRBJ1-3; 7 positions match TRBD1. The CDR3 region has the DNA TGTGCCAGCAAGCAGGGGGCTGGAAACACCATATATTTT. Translated: CASKQGAGNTIYF.